These T cell receptor beta chains were read from a single sample in a study of Japanese encephalitis immunity and Zika vaccine responses. MiXCR was run by TCRdb on the 5' RACE reads, yielding one entry per CDR3 protein. Of about 140 distinct CDR3 sequences listed, roughly 2.1% are singletons. The sample was antigen-activated CD4+ T cells from blood, cultured, taken during a Zika inactivated vaccine study. Receptors were obtained from an adult man who received an inactivated Zika virus vaccine. CDR3s include the opening cysteine and the closing phenylalanine or tryptophan. Each record gives: V gene, clone size, CDR3 protein. Not all rows give a size; the values are once, few, many and, for expanded clones, a class.

TRBV20-1,large,CSASSRTSGRGETQYF
TRBV5-1,large,CASRSLYQLAKGDNSYNSPLHF
TRBV9,large,CASSVGGEGTEAFF
TRBV6-1,medium-sized,CASTYSSGQGRQPQHF
TRBV5-1,large,CASSSGLAGGHFEQFF
TRBV9,large,CASSVALAGSTDTQYF
TRBV19,large,CASISQGSGQPQHF
TRBV12-3/TRBV12-4,hyperexpanded,CASSLGDRVNQPQHF
TRBV2,large,CASTLARTDTQYF
TRBV19,large,CASSASAGSGELFF
TRBV4-1,hyperexpanded,CASSRTGLALYEQYF
TRBV19,large,CASSIQLSYEQYF
TRBV29-1,large,CSVGPGGTGGGGDTQYF
TRBV5-8,few,CASSFGNTIYF
TRBV7-9,medium-sized,CASSLEHYNSPLHF
TRBV6-5,large,CASQPGAGGLTKNIQYF
TRBV6-1,medium-sized,CASSEGVVETQYF
TRBV5-5,hyperexpanded,CASSHPVGTGELFF
TRBV7-2,hyperexpanded,CASSLSPIGGNTIYF
TRBV4-1,large,CASSQVGTQGNTIYF
TRBV4-1,medium-sized,CASSPGGGARGNTIYF
TRBV20-1,hyperexpanded,CSASSSREQYF
TRBV28,hyperexpanded,CASSLGTKVSTEAFF
TRBV10-3,large,CAIRGQGLSDEQFF
TRBV12-3/TRBV12-4,large,CASGRGQGGAFF
TRBV5-5,large,CASTRLAGGTDTQYF
TRBV2,large,CASSLAGDQETQYF
TRBV6-5,large,CASRKGGSSYNEQFF
TRBV5-1,hyperexpanded,CASSLYRATGELFF
TRBV2,medium-sized,CASSGRLNTDTQYF
TRBV20-1,medium-sized,CSARDREGVLWNEQFF
TRBV3-1,medium-sized,CASSARDRGPGEAFF
TRBV10-3,hyperexpanded,CAISLTSNTEAFF
TRBV7-8,large,CASSLDRVDTQYF
TRBV12-3/TRBV12-4,large,CASSLGLAGSLVQYF
TRBV2,large,CASNRGRIETQYF
TRBV18,large,CASSGRGETQYF
TRBV28,-,CASNPGLHTDTQYF
TRBV5-4,large,CASSFGGAGSGYTF
TRBV3-1,medium-sized,CASSQEAGTSGYYNEQFF
TRBV29-1,hyperexpanded,CSVAGTTEAFF
TRBV2,hyperexpanded,CASSGRLDGDTQYF
TRBV12-5,large,CASGLVRSGTGLVDEQFF
TRBV20-1,hyperexpanded,CSARDLLAGLSYNEQFF
TRBV27,large,CASSFSGRISYEQYF
TRBV5-8,medium-sized,CASNRGTVAGYTF
TRBV5-4,medium-sized,CASSLAGLGQAFF
TRBV12-3/TRBV12-4,hyperexpanded,CASTPRSRNSPLHF
TRBV20-1,large,CSAPAGPDTQYF
TRBV28,large,CASSPTVGNTIYF
TRBV11-3,medium-sized,CASSLLAGSYNEQFF
TRBV12-3/TRBV12-4,large,CASSGQGVSYGYTF
TRBV6-6,large,CASSFATEKEQYF
TRBV2,large,CASSDIRNTEAFF
TRBV2,large,CASSGRTGRSGNTIYF
TRBV28,large,CASSFSNQPQHF
TRBV28,large,CASSRSRNSGNTIYF
TRBV5-1,hyperexpanded,CASIRPETQYF
TRBV4-3,large,CASSQGRDTQYF
TRBV20-1,hyperexpanded,CSARSFRDEQFF